The 30 T cell receptor beta chains in this list originate from one sample, sequenced in a study of TET2 disruption in CD19-targeted CAR T cells. The treatment denotes: autologous CTL019 cells: CD19 CAR with 4-1BB and CD3 zeta domains. Profiling relied on immunoSEQ multiplex PCR, and the TCRdb table lists in-frame clones only, not all of them. Recorded for this sample: fewer than 30,000 clones. No antigens are known for them. The sample consisted of CD8- CAR+ T cells sorted from cultured blood T cells, taken for CD19 CAR T cell therapy. Subset indicated: CD8-negative CAR-positive T cells from the infusion product. Receptors originate from a man aged 65 to 79 with chronic lymphocytic leukemia.

A word on this clone: From the germline J gene comes the end of the CDR3, since the read stops 3 residues before it. J is TRBJ1-5 and V is TRBV7-9, with TRBD1 as a possible D gene (5 bases). The germline V gene has CDR1 SEHNR and CDR2 FQNEAQ (reference sequence). The ends were cut back, 5 bases at V and 8 bases at J, with 13 bases in the middle. The CDR3 covers 13 residues. This chain's CDR3 is CASSPNRGEPQHF. CDR3 DNA (partial): TGTGCCAGCAGCCCCAACCGGGGGGAGCCC.

Points on this clone: The missing CDR3 end, 3 residues past where the read stops, is filled in from the germline J gene. The chain recombines TRBV12-3 or TRBV12-4 with TRBJ1-5; possible D gene TRBD1, 6 bases. Trimming removed 6 bases at V and 3 bases at J, with 12 bases between. The length of the CDR3 is 14 residues. The part of the CDR3 DNA that was read is TGTGCCAGCAGCCCCGGGACACTCAATCAGCCC. Residues: CASSPGTLNQP. The entire CDR3 sequence reads CASSPGTLNQPQHF.

Turning to this clone: The read ends 3 residues early relative to the CDR3; the germline J gene fills the gap. The chain uses TRBV7-8 and TRBJ1-1; tentatively, D is TRBD1 (5 bases). The germline gives CDR1 SGHVS, CDR2 FQNEAQ. CDR3 size: 13 residues. The CDR3 region is CASSLPDSYEAFF. CDR3 bases read: TGTGCCAGCAGCTTACCTGACAGCTACGAG. Using reference TRBV7-8 and TRBJ1-1 for the parts outside the CDR3, the full variable domain is GAGVSQSPRYKVAKRGQDVALRCDPISGHVSLFWYQQALGQGPEFLTYFQNEAQLDKSGLPSDRFFAERPEGSVSTLKIQRTQQEDSAVYLCASSLPDSYEAFFGQGTRLTVV.

Remarks on this clone: The missing CDR3 end, 3 residues past where the read stops, is filled in from the germline J gene. This chain links TRBV18 with TRBJ1-2; D gene uncertain. This CDR3 region has 15 residues. The germline gives CDR1 KGHSH, CDR2 LQKENI. CDR3: CASSPRLAGTDTYTF. The covered CDR3 bases are TGTGCCAGCTCACCAAGGCTAGCGGGCACAGATACC.

As for this clone: The read comes to an end 3 residues before the CDR3 does, leaving the germline J gene to fill in the end. The rearrangement uses TRBV5-1 and TRBJ2-4, with 9 bases that match TRBD1. This CDR3 comprises 19 residues. Germline V CDR1 and CDR2: SGHRS, YFSETQ. The CDR3 sequence: CASSVSQGAGIPSSETQYF. The covered CDR3 bases are TGCGCCAGCAGCGTCTCACAGGGGGCGGGAATTCCATCGTCAGAGACT.

As for this clone: The CDR3 is cut off 3 residues early in the read; its end comes from the germline J gene. The V and J genes are TRBV18 and TRBJ1-2; TRBD1 aligns across 7 bases. Germline CDR1 KGHSH, CDR2 LQKENI. The CDR3 sequence is 17 residues long. The sequenced CDR3 bases are TGTGCCAGCTCACCACTTCAACAGGGGAGGTACTCGAATGAC. This translates into CASSPLQQGRYSND. The entire CDR3 protein reads CASSPLQQGRYSNDYTF.

Notes on this clone: The read ends 3 residues shy of where the CDR3 ends; the end is completed using the germline J gene. The chain combines TRBV6-2 or TRBV6-3 with TRBJ2-1; 9 positions agree with TRBD1. Unmatched junction bases numbered 9, after V lost 4 bases and J lost 8 bases. This CDR3 spans 15 amino acids. Germline CDR1 and CDR2: MNHEY and SVGEGT. This CDR3 is CASSSVADRGYEQFF. CDR3 DNA, as far as it was read: TGTGCCAGCAGTTCTGTTGCGGACAGGGGCTATGAG.

A word on this clone: The observed sequence ends 3 residues before the CDR3 terminus, with the missing tail filled in from the germline J gene. This chain uses TRBV7-9 with TRBJ1-1; TRBD1 matches at 8 bases. This CDR3 comprises 14 residues. Germline loops: CDR1 SEHNR, CDR2 FQNEAQ (reference sequence). CDR3 amino acids: CASSSGTGYNEAFF. The part of the CDR3 DNA that was read is TGTGCCAGCAGCTCCGGGACAGGCTACAATGAG.

Worth noting for this clone: The read terminates 3 residues before the CDR3 end, so the remaining end is supplied by the germline J gene. The chain recombines TRBV28 with TRBJ2-5; TRBD2 matches 8 bases. J lost 5 bases, V lost 2 bases, and 4 bases had no gene match. The CDR3 totals 14 residues. Looked up from germline, CDR1 is MDHEN and CDR2 is SYDVKM. The chain's CDR3 is CASSLAGGFETQYF. Partial CDR3 DNA: TGTGCCAGCAGTTTAGCGGGGGGTTTCGAGACC.

As regards this clone: The read falls 3 residues short of the CDR3 end, and the missing part is taken from the germline J gene. The genes are TRBV19 and TRBJ2-5; 9 bases agree with TRBD2. CDR3 length equals 16 residues. The J segment lost 5 bases and the V segment lost 6 bases, leaving 13 bases of the junction unmatched. Germline CDR1 LNHDA, CDR2 SQIVND (reference sequence). CDR3 DNA (partial): TGTGCCAGTAGCCCCCGGGGGGCGGGGGGGCAGGAGACC. Protein: CASSPRGAGGQET. The CDR3 reads in full as CASSPRGAGGQETQYF.

Comment on this clone: The CDR3 end lies 3 residues beyond the end of the read and is filled in from the germline J gene. The chain has TRBV13 and TRBJ1-1; no firm D call. This CDR3 comprises 13 residues. V was clipped by 5 bases and J by 0 bases, with 7 bases between them. Germline V gives CDR1 PRHDT, CDR2 FYEKMQ (reference sequence). CDR3 bases read: TGTGCCAGCAGCCTAACAGTGAACACTGAA. Amino acids: CASSLTVNTE. The entire CDR3 protein reads CASSLTVNTEAFF.

A word on this clone: From the germline J gene comes the end of the CDR3, since the read stops 3 residues before it. The same CDR3 is also encoded by other DNA sequences in this sample. J is TRBJ1-2 and V is TRBV6-2 or TRBV6-3, with D possibly being TRBD1 (6 bases). The CDR3 totals 15 residues. Germline loops: CDR1 MNHEY, CDR2 SVGEGT. The CDR3 bases that were read are TGTGCCAGCAGTTACCTGGGACAAAGCACAGATACA. It specifies CASSYLGQSTDT. The whole CDR3 region reads CASSYLGQSTDTYTF.

Note on this clone: One junction end does not reproduce the germline sequence, and a read error may be involved. The CDR3 end lies 3 residues beyond the end of the read and is filled in from the germline J gene. The chain carries TRBV4-2 and TRBJ2-3, with D perhaps TRBD2 (6 bases). CDR1 LGHNA and CDR2 YNFKEQ come from the germline V gene. The CDR3 runs to 17 residues. CDR3 DNA (partial): TGCGCCAGCAGCCAAGATGGGGGACTCCCACTCACAGATACG. Its protein is CASSQDGGLPLTDT. The full CDR3 protein reads CASSQDGGLPLTDTQYF.

As concerns this clone: The read terminates 3 residues before the CDR3 end, so the remaining end is supplied by the germline J gene. V and J are TRBV3-1 (or the pseudogene TRBV3-2) and TRBJ2-3; D is ambiguous. This CDR3 has 15 residues. Germline V gives CDR1 LGHDT, CDR2 YNNKEL (reference sequence). V lost 1 base, J lost 2 bases, and 10 bases lay in between. The part of the CDR3 DNA that was read is TGTGCCAGCAGCCAAGGGGCTCTGCTCACAGATACG. As protein: CASSQGALLTDT. The whole CDR3 protein reads CASSQGALLTDTQYF.

Comment on this clone: Read data end 3 residues before the CDR3 end; the end is taken from the germline J gene. V usage is TRBV5-1 and J usage is TRBJ2-4, with 11 bases that match TRBD2. The germline V gene has CDR1 SGHRS and CDR2 YFSETQ. The CDR3 contains 15 residues. CDR3 region: CASRNSGGAGETQYF. The sequenced CDR3 bases are TGCGCCAGCAGAAATAGCGGGGGGGCCGGAGAGACT.

Turning to this clone: The DNA ends 3 residues before the CDR3 does, and the rest of the CDR3 is filled in from the germline J gene. The J gene is TRBJ1-2, the V gene TRBV7-9, with 8 bases matching TRBD1. Germline V gene sequence: CDR1 SEHNR, CDR2 FQNEAQ (reference sequence). CDR3 size: 14 residues. V was pared by 5 bases and J by 4 bases, with 6 bases of the junction left unmatched. CDR3 sequence reads: CASSRDRSFYGYTF. CDR3 bases read: TGTGCCAGCAGCCGGGACAGGTCTTTCTATGGC.

Comment on this clone: The sequenced fragment ends 3 residues before the CDR3 boundary, so the rest is inferred from the germline J gene. The chain is built from TRBV20-1 and TRBJ2-3, with 8 nucleotides matching TRBD2. The germline CDR1 and CDR2 sequences are DFQATT and SNEGSKA (reference sequence). The CDR3 runs to 15 residues. CDR3 DNA, as far as it was read: TGCAGTGCTAGAGATCCCCCGGGGGGGGGAGAGACG. Residues: CSARDPPGGGET. The whole CDR3 protein is CSARDPPGGGETQYF.

As for this clone: At one of its ends the junction is not consistent with the germline gene, which may arise from a read error. The CDR3 goes on 3 residues after the read ends, and that part is filled in from the germline J gene. The chain has TRBV7-9 and TRBJ2-7, with TRBD1 matching over 9 bases. The CDR3 extends over 14 amino acids. Germline V lookup: CDR1 SEHNR, CDR2 FQNEAQ (reference sequence). CDR3 DNA, as far as it was read: TGTTCCAGCAGCAGAGGGACAGGGACCTACGAG. This codes for CSSSRGTGTYE. The whole CDR3 protein reads CSSSRGTGTYEQYF.

Details on this clone: The read comes to an end 3 residues before the CDR3 does, leaving the germline J gene to fill in the end. The chain employs TRBV18 and TRBJ2-4; D possibly corresponds to TRBD1 (6 bases). CDR1 KGHSH and CDR2 LQKENI come from the germline V gene. The CDR3 has 17 amino acids. The CDR3 reads CASSPPAGANSNQPQYF. The sequenced part of the CDR3 DNA is TGTGCCAGCTCACCACCGGCAGGGGCGAATAGCAATCAGCCT.

On this clone itself: The read comes to an end 3 residues before the CDR3 does, leaving the germline J gene to fill in the end. The chain is built from TRBV20-1 and TRBJ2-4; 10 bases are a match to TRBD1. Looked up from germline, CDR1 is DFQATT and CDR2 is SNEGSKA (reference sequence). The CDR3 runs to 17 residues. CDR3 bases read: TGCAGTGCTAGTTCCGGGACAGGGGTTTTCTGGGGTGAGACT. Translation gives CSASSGTGVFWGET. The full CDR3 protein reads CSASSGTGVFWGETQYF.

As regards this clone: Sequencing ends 3 residues short of the CDR3 end; the germline J gene provides the rest. The chain employs TRBV10-3 and TRBJ2-3, with TRBD2 identical over 9 bases. The germline V gene encodes CDR1 ENHRY and CDR2 SYGVKD. This CDR3 is 13 amino acids long. V lost 10 bases and J lost 2; bases outside the gene matches: 4. CDR3 amino acids: CATSSGDTDTQYF. The CDR3 bases that were read are TGTGCCACCTCTAGCGGGGACACAGATACG.

As regards this clone: The read halts 3 residues ahead of the CDR3 end, with the missing end drawn from the germline J gene. This chain uses TRBV20-1 with TRBJ2-2; TRBD1 might be the D (6 bases). V gave up 1 base and J gave up 0 bases, with 21 bases separating them. Germline V gene sequence: CDR1 DFQATT, CDR2 SNEGSKA (reference sequence). This CDR3 has 19 amino acids. The CDR3 loop reads CSARATGSRSFANTGELFF. CDR3 DNA, as far as it was read: TGCAGTGCTAGAGCAACAGGGTCGAGGTCGTTCGCGAACACCGGGGAG.

This clone registers medium-sized (0.01 to 0.1%) by frequency. The sequence runs out 3 residues before the end of the CDR3; the remainder is reconstructed from the germline J gene. The V and J genes are TRBV2 and TRBJ2-1; 10 positions agree with TRBD1. The CDR3 has 15 residues. Trimming at V came to 4 bases and at J to 7 bases, leaving 7 bases not matched to a gene. Germline V gene lookup returns CDR1 SNHLY and CDR2 FYNNEI. The CDR3 DNA, read in part, is TGTGCCAGCAGTGGGGGGACAGGGGTTGGGAATGAG. Translation gives CASSGGTGVGNE. The CDR3 in full is CASSGGTGVGNEQFF.

To note about this clone: The sequence runs out 3 residues before the end of the CDR3; the remainder is reconstructed from the germline J gene. V usage is TRBV10-3 and J usage is TRBJ2-4; 16 nucleotides match TRBD2. The CDR3 extends over 16 amino acids. Germline CDR1 ENHRY, CDR2 SYGVKD. The DNA read from the CDR3 is TGTGCCATCAGGGGGACTAGCGGGGGGGCCGAGGAGACT. Its translation: CAIRGTSGGAEET. The whole CDR3 protein reads CAIRGTSGGAEETQYF.

As to this clone: The read is 3 residues too short to cover the CDR3 end, so that end is filled in from the germline J gene. The V call is TRBV11-2, the J call TRBJ2-7; D gene ambiguous. CDR1 SGHAT and CDR2 FQNNGV come from the germline V gene. The V and J ends lost 0 bases and 3 bases respectively, with 12 bases between them. This CDR3 contains 15 residues. The CDR3 sequence is CASSLEAQPYYEQYF. Partial CDR3 DNA: TGTGCCAGCAGCTTAGAAGCACAGCCATACTACGAG.

This clone is identified as medium-sized from frequency. The CDR3 is cut off 3 residues early in the read; its end comes from the germline J gene. The chain has TRBV14 and TRBJ1-1, with D possibly TRBD1 on 6 matching bases. The CDR3 loop spans 14 amino acids. Germline V CDR1 and CDR2: SGHDN, FVKESK. V was shortened by 1 base and J by 4 bases, with 10 bases between the two germline ends. The CDR3: CASSQGGGGTEAFF. CDR3 bases read: TGTGCCAGCAGCCAAGGGGGAGGGGGCACTGAA.

The part of the CDR3 DNA that was read is TGTGCCAGCAGTCCCACCAGGGGGGAGAGGACTGAA. Protein product: CASSPTRGERTE. The CDR3 in full is CASSPTRGERTEAFF. The gene calls are TRBV28 and TRBJ1-1; 7 positions match TRBD1. The read terminates 3 residues ahead of where the CDR3 ends, so the germline J gene completes it. Germline CDR1 and CDR2: MDHEN and SYDVKM. The CDR3 has 15 residues. Germline trimming cut 5 bases from V and 5 bases from J; bases unmatched to any gene: 11.

Notes on this clone: The observed sequence ends 3 residues before the CDR3 terminus, with the missing tail filled in from the germline J gene. The rearrangement links TRBV30 to TRBJ2-4; D gene uncertain. Germline CDR1 reads GTSNPN; CDR2 reads SVGIG (reference sequence). CDR3 length: 12 amino acids. CDR3 bases read: TGTGCCTGGAGTCCGTTTCAGGAGACT. It yields the protein CAWSPFQET. The entire CDR3 reads CAWSPFQETQYF.

Details on this clone: Read data end 3 residues before the CDR3 end; the end is taken from the germline J gene. This chain links TRBV10-1 with TRBJ2-1; TRBD2 aligns across 12 bases. J gave up 7 bases and V 0 bases, and 4 bases lay outside the gene matches. The CDR3 sequence is 16 residues long. Germline assignment: CDR1 WNHNN and CDR2 SYGVQD (reference sequence). The CDR3 DNA, read in part, is TGCGCCAGCAGTGAGTCCGGACTAGCGGGGACGAATGAG. It codes for CASSESGLAGTNE. The whole CDR3 region reads CASSESGLAGTNEQFF.

Comment on this clone: The sequenced fragment ends 3 residues before the CDR3 boundary, so the rest is inferred from the germline J gene. The rearrangement joins TRBV3-1 (or the pseudogene TRBV3-2) to TRBJ1-1; D unresolved. CDR1 is LGHDT and CDR2 is YNNKEL in the germline V gene (reference sequence). V was shortened by 2 bases and J by 0 bases, with 10 bases between the two germline ends. The CDR3 is made up of 15 amino acids. CDR3: CASSQRKGVNTEAFF. The part of the CDR3 DNA that was read is TGTGCCAGCAGCCAAAGGAAGGGTGTGAACACTGAA.